What follows is one T cell receptor (beta chain) and its context. V lost 0 bases and J lost 4, with 12 bases in between. The CDR3 runs to 15 residues. Germline lookup yields CDR1 SGHDN and CDR2 FVKESK. This entry comes from a study of blood T cell repertoires in COVID-19. Study-level information: Sources were T cells, B-cell-depleted T cells, or PBMCs; the material itself was cDNA or gDNA.

Original methodology: Using reference gene primer amplification, nucleated cell counts were estimated. The repertoire was sequenced with immunoSEQ multiplex PCR; TCRdb's copy has only in-frame clones and lacks some. V, J and clone size are taken as reported in that table, and D and trimming were inferred from the DNA itself. The sample records under 70,000 clones, around 85% being singletons. The sequence was collected from a man aged 60-69 years with acute or convalescent COVID-19. V gene TRBV14 combines with J gene TRBJ1-1, with D possibly matching TRBD1 (5 bases). Sequenced sample: peripheral blood. As DNA, the CDR3 is TGTGCCAGCAGCCAAGAGGCCAGGGTAGTCACTGAAGCTTTCTTT. Translation: CASSQEARVVTEAFF.